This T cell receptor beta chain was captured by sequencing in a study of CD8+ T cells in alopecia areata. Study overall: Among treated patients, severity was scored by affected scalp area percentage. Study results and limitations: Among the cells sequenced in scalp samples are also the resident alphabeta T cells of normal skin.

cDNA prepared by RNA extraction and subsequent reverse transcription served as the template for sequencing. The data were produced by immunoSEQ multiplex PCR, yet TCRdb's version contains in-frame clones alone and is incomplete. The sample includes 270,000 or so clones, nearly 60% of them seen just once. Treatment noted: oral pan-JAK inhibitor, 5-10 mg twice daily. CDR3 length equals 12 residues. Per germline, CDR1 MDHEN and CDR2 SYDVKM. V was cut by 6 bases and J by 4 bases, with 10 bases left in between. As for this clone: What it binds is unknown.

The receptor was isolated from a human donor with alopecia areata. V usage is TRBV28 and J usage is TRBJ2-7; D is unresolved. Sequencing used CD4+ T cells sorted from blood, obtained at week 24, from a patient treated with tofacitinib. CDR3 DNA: TGTGCCAGCAGCCTGCGTGAGTACGAGCAGTACTTC. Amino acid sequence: CASSLREYEQYF.